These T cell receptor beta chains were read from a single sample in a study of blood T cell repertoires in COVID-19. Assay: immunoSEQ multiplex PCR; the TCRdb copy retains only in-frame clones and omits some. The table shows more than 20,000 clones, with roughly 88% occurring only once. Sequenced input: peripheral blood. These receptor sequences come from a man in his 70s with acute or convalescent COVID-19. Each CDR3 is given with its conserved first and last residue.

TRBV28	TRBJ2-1	CASSRIAGVAYNEQFF
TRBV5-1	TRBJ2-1	CASSISGSSYNEQFF
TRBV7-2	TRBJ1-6	CASSRINSPLHF
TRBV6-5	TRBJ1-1	CASRISPGVLVAFF
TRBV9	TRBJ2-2	CASSVRTGSGELFF
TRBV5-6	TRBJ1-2	CASSLPDRGVGYTF
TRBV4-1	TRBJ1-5	CASSQDRGTGDQPQHF
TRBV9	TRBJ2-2	CASSVSSGNTGELFF
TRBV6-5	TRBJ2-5	CASSYSRVQETQYF
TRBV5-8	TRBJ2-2	CASSLPTSGSNTGELFF